Shown below are 3 T cell receptor beta chains from a single sample sequenced in a study of cytomegalovirus exposure and HLA in healthy donors. A multiplex PCR was run with 60 Vbeta primers and 13 Jbeta primers. Generated by immunoSEQ multiplex PCR, the TCRdb table keeps only in-frame clones and is missing some. The sample holds about 190,000 clones, approximately 70% seen once. The material sequenced was PBMCs. Receptors were obtained from a woman younger than 45 in good health and CMV-seronegative.

The V call is TRBV7-9, the J call TRBJ2-7; 7 positions agree with TRBD1. This CDR3 contains 16 residues. With 2 bases clipped from V and 0 bases from J, the junction kept 7 bases outside the gene matches. CDR1 and CDR2 from the germline V gene are SEHNR and FQNEAQ (reference sequence). In DNA, the CDR3 is TGTGCCAGCAGCTTACTTAGGGGGCACGGCTCCTACGAGCAGTACTTC. It is translated as CASSLLRGHGSYEQYF.

The genes are TRBV6-1 and TRBJ1-1; D is perhaps TRBD1 (6 bases). Germline-derived CDR1 and CDR2 are MNHNS and SASEGT. The CDR3 extends over 13 amino acids. The V end lost 7 bases, the J end lost 3 bases, and 12 bases lay between the germline ends. The CDR3 sequence: CASTDRPYTEAFF. The CDR3 nucleotides are TGTGCCAGCACGGACAGACCTTACACTGAAGCTTTCTTT.

The rearrangement uses TRBV30 and TRBJ1-2; possibly TRBD1 for D (5 bases). The CDR3 is made up of 12 amino acids. The V and J ends lost 7 bases and 7 bases respectively, with 16 bases between them. Germline lookup yields CDR1 GTSNPN and CDR2 SVGIG (reference sequence). DNA of the CDR3: TGTGCCTCCATCTCCCTGGGGGGTGGCTACACCTTC. Protein product: CASISLGGGYTF.